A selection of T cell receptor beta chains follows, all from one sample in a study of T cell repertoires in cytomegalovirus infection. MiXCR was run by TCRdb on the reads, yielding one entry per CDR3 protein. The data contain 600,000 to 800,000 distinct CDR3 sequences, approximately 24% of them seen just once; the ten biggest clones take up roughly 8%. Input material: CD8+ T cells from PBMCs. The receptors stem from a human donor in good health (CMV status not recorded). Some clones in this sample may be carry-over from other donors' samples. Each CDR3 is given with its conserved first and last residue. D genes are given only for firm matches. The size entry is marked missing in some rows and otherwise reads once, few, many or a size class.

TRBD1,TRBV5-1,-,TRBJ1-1,CASSLGQGEPTEAFF,TGCGCCAGCAGCTTGGGACAGGGGGAGCCCACTGAAGCTTTCTTT
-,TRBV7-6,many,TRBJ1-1,CASSLLSFGNTEAFF,TGTGCCAGCAGCCTTCTGTCCTTTGGGAACACTGAAGCTTTCTTT
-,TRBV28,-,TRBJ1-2,CASSLEDRARDGYTF,TGTGCCAGCAGTTTAGAGGACAGAGCCAGGGATGGCTACACCTTC
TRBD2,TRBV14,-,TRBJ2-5,CASSQDWFGTSGQETQYF,TGTGCCAGCAGCCAAGATTGGTTCGGGACTAGCGGCCAAGAGACCCAGTACTTC
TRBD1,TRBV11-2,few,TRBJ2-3,CASSPSTGVRPDTQYF,TGTGCCAGCAGCCCGTCGACAGGGGTGAGGCCAGATACGCAGTATTTT
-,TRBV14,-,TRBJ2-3,CASNPGITSTDTQYF,TGTGCCAGCAACCCCGGGATAACTAGCACAGATACGCAGTATTTT
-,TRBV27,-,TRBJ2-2,CASTTEYGTGELFF,TGTGCCAGCACCACAGAGTATGGCACCGGGGAGCTGTTTTTT
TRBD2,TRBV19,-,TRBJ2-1,CASSDGAGGNEQFF,TGTGCCAGTAGTGACGGAGCGGGGGGAAATGAGCAGTTCTTC
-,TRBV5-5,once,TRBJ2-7,CASSLPGGEEQYF,TGTGCCAGCAGCTTGCCGGGGGGCGAAGAGCAGTACTTC
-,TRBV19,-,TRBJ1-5,CASSPVGDGNQPQHF,TGTGCCAGTAGCCCAGTCGGGGATGGCAATCAGCCCCAGCATTTT
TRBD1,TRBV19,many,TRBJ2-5,CASSIRDRYQETQYF,TGTGCCAGTAGTATCCGGGACAGGTACCAAGAGACCCAGTACTTC
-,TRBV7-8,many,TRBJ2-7,CASSKQGGATTTYEQYF,TGTGCCAGCAGCAAACAGGGTGGCGCTACTACCACCTACGAGCAGTACTTC
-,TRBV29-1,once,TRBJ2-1,CSVPPGTDMRYNEQFF,TGCAGCGTTCCCCCAGGGACGGACATGAGGTACAATGAGCAGTTCTTC
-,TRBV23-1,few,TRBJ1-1,CASSQGTRTEAFF,TGCGCCAGCAGTCAAGGGACCCGAACTGAAGCTTTCTTT
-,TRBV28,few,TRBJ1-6,CASSFLNSGSPLHF,TGTGCCAGCAGTTTCCTCAACTCCGGCTCACCCCTCCACTTT
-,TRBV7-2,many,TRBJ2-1,CASSLSRGALGAEQFF,TGTGCCAGCAGCTTATCAAGGGGCGCCCTGGGAGCTGAGCAGTTCTTC
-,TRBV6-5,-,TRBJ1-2,CASREVGSSNYGYTF,TGTGCCAGCCGGGAAGTAGGAAGCAGCAACTATGGCTACACCTTC
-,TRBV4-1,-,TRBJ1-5,CASSQDWGAINQPQHF,TGCGCCAGCAGCCAAGATTGGGGGGCTATCAATCAGCCCCAGCATTTT
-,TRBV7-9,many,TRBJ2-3,CASSSGTDTQYF,TGTGCCAGCAGCTCAGGAACAGATACGCAGTATTTT
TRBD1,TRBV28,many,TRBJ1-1,CASSFGPTGDTEAFF,TGTGCCAGCAGTTTTGGCCCGACAGGGGACACTGAAGCTTTCTTT
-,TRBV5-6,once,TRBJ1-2,CASSFTRRGLGGLRYGYTF,TGTGCCAGCAGCTTTACTCGCAGGGGTTTGGGCGGTCTGCGTTATGGCTACACCTTC
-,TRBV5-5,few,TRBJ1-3,CASSQWGGSGNTIYF,TGTGCCAGCAGCCAGTGGGGGGGCTCTGGAAACACCATATATTTT
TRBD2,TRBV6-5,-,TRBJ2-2,CASSYPTGGRNTGELFF,TGTGCCAGCAGTTACCCGACGGGCGGGAGGAACACCGGGGAGCTGTTTTTT
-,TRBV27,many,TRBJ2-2,CASRLDGLLNTGELFF,TGTGCCAGCAGGCTGGACGGACTCTTGAACACCGGGGAGCTGTTTTTT
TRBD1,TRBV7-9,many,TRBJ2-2,CASRDRGDPTGELFF,TGTGCCAGCAGGGACAGGGGGGATCCTACCGGGGAGCTGTTTTTT
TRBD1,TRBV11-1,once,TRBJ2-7,CANSLGDSNNYEQYF,TGTGCCAACAGCTTAGGGGACAGCAACAACTACGAGCAGTACTTC
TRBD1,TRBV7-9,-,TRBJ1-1,CASSQTGGGEAFF,TGTGCCAGCAGCCAGACAGGGGGCGGTGAAGCTTTCTTT
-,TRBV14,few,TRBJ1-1,CASAPPNTEAFF,TGTGCCAGTGCTCCGCCGAACACTGAAGCTTTCTTT
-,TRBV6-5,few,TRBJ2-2,CASSYRQLTGELFF,TGTGCCAGCAGTTACAGACAGCTCACCGGGGAGCTGTTTTTT
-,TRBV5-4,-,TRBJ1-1,CASSLLGDWNTEAFF,TGTGCCAGCAGCTTGTTGGGGGACTGGAACACTGAAGCTTTCTTT
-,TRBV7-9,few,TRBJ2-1,CASSSRRALNHNEQFF,TGTGCCAGCAGCTCGCGCAGGGCGCTCAATCACAATGAGCAGTTCTTC
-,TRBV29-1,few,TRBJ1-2,CSVSSNYGYTF,TGCAGCGTTTCCTCTAACTATGGCTACACCTTC
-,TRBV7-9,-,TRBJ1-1,CASSLSAGPNMNTEAFF,TGTGCCAGCAGCTTGTCCGCCGGGCCTAATATGAACACTGAAGCTTTCTTT
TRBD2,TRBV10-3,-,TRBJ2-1,CAISETSGGAYNEQFF,TGTGCCATCAGTGAAACTAGCGGGGGGGCATACAATGAGCAGTTCTTC
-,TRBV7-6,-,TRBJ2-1,CASSLALRGPHEQFF,TGTGCCAGCAGCTTAGCTTTGAGGGGCCCCCATGAGCAGTTCTTC
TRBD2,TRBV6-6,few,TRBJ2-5,CASSYEVTGLAGVDETQYF,TGTGCCAGCAGTTACGAGGTAACTGGACTAGCGGGAGTTGACGAGACCCAGTACTTC
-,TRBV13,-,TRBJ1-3,CASSHQGRGNTIYF,TGTGCCAGCAGCCATCAGGGACGCGGAAACACCATATATTTT
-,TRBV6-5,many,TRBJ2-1,CASSYSGDEQFF,TGTGCCAGCAGTTACTCAGGGGATGAGCAGTTCTTC
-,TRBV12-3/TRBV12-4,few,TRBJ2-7,CASSFIRGKDEQYF,TGTGCCAGCAGTTTTATTCGGGGAAAGGACGAGCAGTACTTC
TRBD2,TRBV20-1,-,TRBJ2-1,CSATTSGGTYNEQFF,TGCAGTGCTACAACTAGCGGGGGGACCTACAATGAGCAGTTCTTC
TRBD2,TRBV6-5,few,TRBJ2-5,CASSYSVAGGIQETQYF,TGTGCCAGCAGTTACTCGGTAGCGGGGGGGATCCAAGAGACCCAGTACTTC
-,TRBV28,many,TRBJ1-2,CASILWGDSTAGYTF,TGTGCCAGCATCCTTTGGGGTGACAGTACTGCTGGCTACACCTTC
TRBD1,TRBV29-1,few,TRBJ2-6,CSAFGQGYGANVLTF,TGCAGCGCCTTTGGACAGGGGTACGGGGCCAACGTCCTGACTTTC
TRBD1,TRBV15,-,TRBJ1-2,CATRGNTWTGNTYGYTF,TGTGCCACCAGGGGAAATACTTGGACAGGCAACACCTATGGCTACACCTTC
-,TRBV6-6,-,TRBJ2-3,CASSYEAENTDTQYF,TGTGCCAGCAGTTACGAAGCGGAGAACACAGATACGCAGTATTTT
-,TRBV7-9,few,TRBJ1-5,CASTIGSGNQPQHF,TGTGCCAGCACAATCGGATCGGGCAATCAGCCCCAGCATTTT
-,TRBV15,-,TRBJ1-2,CATSPAGLGYGYTF,TGTGCCACCTCCCCGGCGGGGCTGGGCTATGGCTACACCTTC
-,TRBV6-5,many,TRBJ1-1,CASSYGGTTEAFF,TGTGCCAGCAGTTACGGGGGGACGACTGAAGCTTTCTTT
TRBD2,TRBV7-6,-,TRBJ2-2,CVSSISSAGATEELFF,TGTGTCAGCAGCATTTCTTCAGCGGGGGCGACCGAGGAGCTGTTTTTT
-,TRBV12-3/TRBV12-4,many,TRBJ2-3,CASSLQGPPDTQYF,TGTGCCAGCAGTTTGCAGGGTCCTCCAGATACGCAGTATTTT
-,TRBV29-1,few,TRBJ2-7,CSVEVSGSSYEQYF,TGCAGCGTTGAAGTATCGGGGAGCTCCTACGAGCAGTACTTC
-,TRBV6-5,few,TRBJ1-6,CASALQGPYNSPLHF,TGTGCCAGCGCCCTACAGGGCCCCTATAATTCACCCCTCCACTTT
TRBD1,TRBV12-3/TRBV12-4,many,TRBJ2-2,CASSFKIRDRVLGGELFF,TGTGCCAGCAGTTTCAAAATCCGGGACAGGGTTCTCGGCGGGGAGCTGTTTTTT
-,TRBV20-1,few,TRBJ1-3,CSARDSGLSGNTIYF,TGCAGTGCTAGAGATTCCGGGCTCTCTGGAAACACCATATATTTT
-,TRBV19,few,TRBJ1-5,CASSIAPFQHF,TGTGCCAGTAGTATTGCACCCTTCCAGCATTTT